This note documents a single T cell receptor (beta chain) sequence. Its specificity is unknown. Every patient had mismatch repair deficiency by PCR or immunohistochemistry. TCRs were sequenced from three patients responding to pembrolizumab. The sample originates from a study of PD-1 blockade in mismatch repair-deficient tumors. At the level of the study: Patients had more than ten mismatch repair-deficient cancer types, all previously treated and progressing.

Whole-study results and caveats: Rapid post-treatment expansion, then contraction, generally preceding radiologic response, marked tumor-resident clones.

Measured with immunoSEQ multiplex PCR; TCRdb has only the in-frame clones, and not every one. The sample carries more than 40,000 clones, 81% recorded once. V lost 2 bases, J lost 1 base, and 6 bases stayed unmatched. Germline CDR1 is SGHRS and CDR2 is YFSETQ. This CDR3 region has 16 residues. The specimen comprised peripheral blood, sampled approximately 18 weeks after starting pembrolizumab. This receptor was taken from an adult with mismatch repair-deficient cancer. This chain joins TRBV5-1 and TRBJ2-1, with 7 bases aligning to TRBD1. The CDR3 DNA reads TGCGCCAGCAGCTTAACAGGGGACGGGTCCTACAATGAGCAGTTCTTC. This encodes CASSLTGDGSYNEQFF.